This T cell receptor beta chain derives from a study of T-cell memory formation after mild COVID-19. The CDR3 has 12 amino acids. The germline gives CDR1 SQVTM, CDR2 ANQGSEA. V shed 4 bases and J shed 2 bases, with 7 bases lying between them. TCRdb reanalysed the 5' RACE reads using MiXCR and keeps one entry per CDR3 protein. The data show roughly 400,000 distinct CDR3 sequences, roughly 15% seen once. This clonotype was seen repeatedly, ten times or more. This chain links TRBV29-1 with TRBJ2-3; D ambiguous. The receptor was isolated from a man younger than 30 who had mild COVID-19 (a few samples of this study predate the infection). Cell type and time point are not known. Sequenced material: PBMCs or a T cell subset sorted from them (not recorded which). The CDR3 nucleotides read TGCAGCGTTGTTTACTACACAGATACGCAGTATTTT. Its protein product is CSVVYYTDTQYF.